Presented here are 26 T cell receptor beta chains from one specimen sequenced in a study of OX40 agonist ivuxolimab in advanced cancers. Sequenced by immunoSEQ multiplex PCR; TCRdb stores in-frame clones only, minus some. The top ten hold roughly half of the sample, which has about 20,000 clones, 83% seen once. The sequenced sample was CD4+ or CD8+ T cells sorted from blood, obtained in a trial of the OX40 agonist ivuxolimab. These receptors originate from an adult with an advanced solid tumor such as melanoma, head and neck, liver or kidney cancer.

The chain joins TRBV9 to TRBJ2-1, with no clear D. CDR3 size: 12 residues. V lost 4 bases, J lost 5 bases, and 7 bases lay in between. Germline CDR1 SGDLS, CDR2 YYNGEE. The CDR3 spells CASSPRDNEQFF. DNA of the CDR3: TGTGCCAGCAGCCCTCGGGACAATGAGCAGTTCTTC.

By frequency in the sample, this clone is medium-sized. The chain employs TRBV4-1 and TRBJ2-1, with TRBD1 matching over 9 bases. The CDR3 loop spans 14 amino acids. The V gene's germline CDR1 is MGHRA and CDR2 YSYEKL. V shed 1 base, J shed 7 bases, and the junction held 2 bases outside the gene matches. CDR3 in DNA: TGCGCCAGCAGCCAAGTAGGGACAGGGAATGAGCAGTTCTTC. Translating it yields CASSQVGTGNEQFF.

The genes are TRBV10-3 and TRBJ2-7, with D hard to call. V was cut by 2 bases and J by 2 bases, with 7 bases left in between. The CDR3 extends over 13 amino acids. The germline CDR1 and CDR2 sequences are ENHRY and SYGVKD. CDR3 in amino acids: CAISEGSTYEQYF. The CDR3 DNA sequence: TGTGCCATCAGTGAGGGTAGTACCTACGAGCAGTACTTC.

This clone is medium-sized. This chain joins TRBV7-6 and TRBJ2-1, with 9 bases aligning to TRBD1. The V segment lost 3 bases and the J segment 7 bases; nucleotides outside the gene matches: 7. The CDR3 is 15 amino acids. Germline V gives CDR1 SGHVS, CDR2 FNYEAQ. CDR3 amino acids: CASSFRDRVGNEQFF. The DNA for the CDR3 is TGTGCCAGCAGCTTCCGGGACAGGGTGGGAAATGAGCAGTTCTTC.

The rearrangement uses TRBV5-1 and TRBJ2-7, with 8 bases lining up with TRBD2. This CDR3 contains 14 residues. Per the germline V gene, CDR1 is SGHRS and CDR2 is YFSETQ. The V and J ends lost 4 bases and 5 bases, in that order; junction bases with no gene match: 8. In nucleotides, the CDR3 is TGCGCCAGCAGCACGCGTGAACTAGCGGACGAGCAGTACTTC. Translation: CASSTRELADEQYF.

The chain employs TRBV30 and TRBJ1-5, with 8 bases fitting TRBD1. Germline-derived CDR1 and CDR2 are GTSNPN and SVGIG (reference sequence). This CDR3 has 15 amino acids. J lost 5 bases, V lost 0 bases, and 6 bases had no gene match. CDR3 loop: CAWSVGQGADQPQHF. The CDR3 DNA reads TGTGCCTGGAGTGTAGGGCAGGGGGCAGATCAGCCCCAGCATTTT.

J is TRBJ2-7 and V is TRBV5-6, with no clear D. Germline loops: CDR1 SGHDT, CDR2 YYEEEE. The length of the CDR3 is 15 residues. V was pared by 0 bases and J by 5 bases, with 15 bases between. The chain's CDR3 is CASSLATDNTDEQYF. CDR3 nucleotides: TGTGCCAGCAGCTTGGCTACAGATAATACAGACGAGCAGTACTTC.

The chain is built from TRBV19 and TRBJ2-1; TRBD2 is a possible D gene (6 bases). The CDR3 runs 13 residues. V was cut by 7 bases and J by 2 bases, with 9 bases left in between. Germline lookup yields CDR1 LNHDA and CDR2 SQIVND (reference sequence). CDR3 sequence: CASNSGAYNEQFF. The CDR3 bases are TGTGCCAGTAATTCGGGGGCCTACAATGAGCAGTTCTTC.

The gene calls are TRBV6-5 and TRBJ2-1, with 9 bases aligning to TRBD2. This CDR3 comprises 15 residues. Germline CDR1 and CDR2: MNHEY and SVGAGI. The V and J ends lost 6 bases and 2 bases, in that order; junction bases with no gene match: 5. CDR3 coding DNA: TGTGCCAGCAGGACTAGCGGAGGCCCCTACAATGAGCAGTTCTTC. The encoded protein is CASRTSGGPYNEQFF.

This chain uses TRBV7-8 with TRBJ1-1; possible D gene TRBD1, 6 bases. Trimming cost V 2 bases and J 7 bases, with 14 bases left between them. CDR1 is SGHVS and CDR2 is FQNEAQ in the germline V gene. The CDR3 loop spans 14 amino acids. CDR3 sequence reads: CASSLFPGADEAFF. The CDR3 bases are TGTGCCAGCAGCTTATTCCCGGGGGCGGATGAAGCTTTCTTT.

The chain uses TRBV6-5 and TRBJ2-7, with D unclear. From germline, CDR1 is MNHEY and CDR2 SVGAGI. This CDR3 is 13 amino acids long. V was shortened by 2 bases and J by 6 bases, with 11 bases between the two germline ends. CDR3 residues: CASSYLSTGEQYF. Written as DNA, the CDR3 is TGTGCCAGCAGTTACCTGTCTACGGGCGAGCAGTACTTC.

The CDR3 DNA reads TGTGCCAGCAGCTGGGGAACGAACACTGAAGCTTTCTTT. This gives the protein CASSWGTNTEAFF. The genes are TRBV7-9 and TRBJ1-1; D gene uncertain. Germline values: CDR1 SEHNR, CDR2 FQNEAQ (reference sequence). V was pared by 4 bases and J by 1 base, with 7 bases between. The CDR3 runs to 13 residues. Complete variable domain (other parts from reference TRBV7-9 and TRBJ1-1): DTGVSQNPRHKITKRGQNVTFRCDPISEHNRLYWYRQTLGQGPEFLTYFQNEAQLEKSRLLSDRFSAERPKGSFSTLEIQRTEQGDSAMYLCASSWGTNTEAFFGQGTRLTVV.

The count of this clone is one. CDR3 in amino acids: CASSVEAGGYNEQFF. As DNA, the CDR3 is TGCGCCAGCAGCGTAGAAGCGGGAGGGTACAATGAGCAGTTCTTC. The chain combines TRBV10-2 with TRBJ2-1, with 10 bases lining up with TRBD2. The CDR3 extends over 15 amino acids. Germline CDR1 is WSHSY and CDR2 is SAAADI. Trimming took 6 bases from V and 4 from J; bases not matched to a gene: 6.

V is TRBV6-1 and J is TRBJ2-7; 12 positions match TRBD2. V dropped 4 bases and J dropped 6; count of bases not matched to a gene: 10. This CDR3 has 16 amino acids. Per the germline V gene, CDR1 is MNHNS and CDR2 is SASEGT. CDR3 region: CASSGGTSGLISEQYF. The CDR3 nucleotides are TGTGCCAGCAGTGGCGGGACTAGCGGGTTAATTAGCGAGCAGTACTTC.

V is TRBV29-1 and J is TRBJ2-1; D is possibly TRBD1 (5 bases). With 5 bases removed from V and 8 bases from J, the gap between germline ends came to 16 bases. CDR3 length: 13 amino acids. The germline CDR1 and CDR2 sequences are SQVTM and ANQGSEA. CDR3 bases: TGCAGCGTTTCCCCAGACAGCTTCGATGAGCAGTTCTTC. This encodes CSVSPDSFDEQFF.

This clone has a single count. This chain uses TRBV7-8 with TRBJ2-6; D is unclear. The CDR3 has 13 residues. Per the germline V gene, CDR1 is SGHVS and CDR2 is FQNEAQ. Between the trimmed V and J ends, which lost 8 bases and 0 bases, there was a span of 5 bases. The CDR3 sequence is CASSYSGANVLTF. DNA for the CDR3: TGTGCCAGCTCCTACTCTGGGGCCAACGTCCTGACTTTC.

This chain links TRBV9 with TRBJ2-3; 8 bases line up with TRBD2. This CDR3 has 15 residues. CDR1 is SGDLS and CDR2 is YYNGEE in the germline V gene. V was clipped by 6 bases and J by 6 bases; unmatched bases: 12. The CDR3 nucleotides are TGTGCCAGCACCCTGGGAGGGGCGGGAGGTGATACGCAGTATTTT. As protein: CASTLGGAGGDTQYF.

The V gene is TRBV5-4, the J gene TRBJ2-5, with a tentative D call TRBD2 (7 bases). Between the trimmed V and J ends, which lost 4 bases and 4 bases, there was a span of 17 bases. Germline CDR1 and CDR2: SGHNT and YYREEE (reference sequence). The CDR3 is made up of 15 amino acids. The CDR3 spells CASSPGGGGLETQYF. The CDR3 region has the DNA TGTGCCAGCAGCCCGGGGGGCGGGGGTTTAGAGACCCAGTACTTC.

V usage is TRBV21-1 and J usage is TRBJ1-1. TRBV21-1 is tagged as a pseudogene. This CDR3 has 13 amino acids. CDR3 loop: CASNLRGNTEAFF. As DNA, the CDR3 is TGTGCCAGCAACTTACGGGGGAACACTGAAGCTTTCTTT.

V gene TRBV21-1 combines with J gene TRBJ2-7; the D call TRBD2 from the table was never checked on the DNA. TRBV21-1 is marked as a pseudogene. This CDR3 is built from 18 residues. The CDR3, as DNA: TGTGCCAGCAGCAAAGGGGGCCTAGCGGGAGGCAAAGCCTACGAGCAGTACTTC. This gives the protein CASSKGGLAGGKAYEQYF.

The chain combines TRBV15 with TRBJ2-2, with a tentative D call TRBD2 (5 bases). The CDR3 extends over 12 amino acids. The V gene's germline CDR1 is LNHNV and CDR2 YYDKDF (reference sequence). Trimming left V 4 bases short and J 6 bases short, with 6 bases between. The CDR3 spells CATSKAAGELFF. The DNA for the CDR3 is TGTGCCACCAGCAAAGCGGCCGGGGAGCTGTTTTTT.

V is TRBV2 and J is TRBJ1-6; D uncertain. From germline, CDR1 is SNHLY and CDR2 FYNNEI. V dropped 4 bases and J dropped 6 bases, with 1 base sitting between them. The CDR3 contains 11 residues. The CDR3 DNA is TGTGCCAGCAGTGGTAATTCACCCCTCCACTTT. It encodes CASSGNSPLHF. The whole variable domain, remainder taken from reference TRBV2 and TRBJ1-6, is EPEVTQTPSHQVTQMGQEVILRCVPISNHLYFYWYRQILGQKVEFLVSFYNNEISEKSEIFDDQFSVERPDGSNFTLKIRSTKLEDSAMYFCASSGNSPLHFGNGTRLTVT.

This clone was observed once. The J gene is TRBJ2-5, the V gene TRBV7-9; TRBD1 is a possible D gene (6 bases). The CDR3 runs to 17 residues. V dropped 1 base and J dropped 3 bases, with 18 bases sitting between them. Germline-derived CDR1 and CDR2 are SEHNR and FQNEAQ (reference sequence). The CDR3 sequence is CASSLVFGQGPEETQYF. The CDR3 DNA reads TGTGCCAGCAGCTTAGTATTTGGGCAGGGGCCCGAAGAGACCCAGTACTTC.

This clone occurred a few times. V usage is TRBV6-4 and J usage is TRBJ2-6; TRBD2 is a possible D gene (5 bases). CDR3 length: 16 amino acids. Germline values: CDR1 MRHNA, CDR2 SNTAGT. The V and J ends lost 3 bases and 0 bases respectively, with 9 bases between them. The CDR3 reads CASSEGSGSGANVLTF. The CDR3 region has the DNA TGTGCCAGCAGTGAAGGGAGCGGCTCTGGGGCCAACGTCCTGACTTTC.

The V call is TRBV5-4, the J call TRBJ1-1; D unresolved. The CDR3 is 14 residues long. Trimming stripped 3 bases from V and 0 bases from J, with 9 bases between. The germline CDR1 and CDR2 sequences are SGHNT and YYREEE (reference sequence). As DNA, the CDR3 is TGTGCCAGCAGCTCTGGAGACTTGAACACTGAAGCTTTCTTT. Protein sequence: CASSSGDLNTEAFF.

V usage is TRBV11-2 and J usage is TRBJ2-2; 10 bases line up with TRBD2. The CDR3 is 16 residues long. Germline values: CDR1 SGHAT, CDR2 FQNNGV. The V and J ends lost 3 bases and 7 bases, in that order; junction bases with no gene match: 8. CDR3 sequence reads: CASSLPSGRAVGELFF. In nucleotides, the CDR3 is TGTGCCAGCAGCTTGCCGAGCGGGAGGGCCGTCGGGGAGCTGTTTTTT.